The rows below give T cell receptor beta chains drawn from one sample of a study of control samples from healthy donors and cancer patients. TCRdb's table, derived via immunoSEQ multiplex PCR, lists solely in-frame clones and lacks some. The sample has 100,000 to 150,000 clones; around 86% are singletons. Sequencing used blood. Source of these receptors: a man in his forties in good health. Both conserved end residues are part of each CDR3. Fields, in order: J gene, clone size, V gene, CDR3 protein. Clone sizes are given selectively: once, few, many, or a class where the clone is expanded.

TRBJ1-1,.,TRBV2,CASSVGNTEAFF
TRBJ2-1,few,TRBV21-1,CASSNTRRRGPHNEQFF
TRBJ2-1,.,TRBV7-2,CASSFTGTGSYNEQFF
TRBJ2-2,.,TRBV4-1,CASSQDQWTGRAGELFF
TRBJ2-3,.,TRBV7-9,CASRYLQGVGTDTQYF
TRBJ2-1,few,TRBV11-3,CASSLGDRAGNEQFF
TRBJ2-3,.,TRBV19,CASRLQGAATDTQYF
TRBJ2-1,.,TRBV5-1,CASSLKSYNEQFF
TRBJ1-4,.,TRBV29-1,CSVEVGTYNEKLFF
TRBJ1-5,.,TRBV4-1,CASTGTPGEDQPQHF
TRBJ1-2,few,TRBV7-2,CASSLLQGEIYGYTF
TRBJ2-5,.,TRBV11-3,CASSRNPETQYF
TRBJ1-5,.,TRBV6-2/TRBV6-3,CASSLDTSQPQHF
TRBJ2-2,.,TRBV5-1,CASSVSGQINTGELFF
TRBJ2-5,.,TRBV11-3,CASSFYGRETQYF
TRBJ2-3,.,TRBV24-1,CATTGGTSTDTQYF
TRBJ2-5,.,TRBV7-6,CASSFQSGGMRETQYF
TRBJ2-5,.,TRBV20-1,CSARDRETQYF
TRBJ1-1,.,TRBV14,CASSQAWREAFF
TRBJ1-5,.,TRBV18,CASSPQVGNSNQPQHF
TRBJ2-1,.,TRBV7-8,CASGPWRGGADEQFF
TRBJ1-1,.,TRBV3-1/TRBV3-2,CASSPDMRQGEATEAFF
TRBJ2-3,.,TRBV5-1,CASSLATDADPRATDTQYF
TRBJ1-5,once,TRBV2,CASREDGGSNQPQHF
TRBJ1-2,.,TRBV29-1,CSGGDRTNYGYTF
TRBJ2-5,.,TRBV24-1,CATSDLRGIPETQYF
TRBJ1-2,.,TRBV7-2,CASSSLQSNYGYTF
TRBJ2-1,.,TRBV3-1/TRBV3-2,CASSQDRRGTFSYNEQFF
TRBJ2-3,.,TRBV9,CASSLGLRTDTQYF
TRBJ1-2,.,TRBV5-1,CASSLDAVYGYTF
TRBJ1-6,.,TRBV7-9,CASSLGPSPLHF
TRBJ1-1,.,TRBV5-1,CASSPTANTEAFF
TRBJ2-1,few,TRBV29-1,CSVPSGDYNEQFF
TRBJ1-6,.,TRBV7-3,CASSRPGGTLHF
TRBJ1-5,.,TRBV30,CAWSARGQGIASNQPQHF
TRBJ1-2,.,TRBV12-3/TRBV12-4,CASSFGHLNGYTF
TRBJ2-5,.,TRBV7-2,CASSSGLRNTQYF
TRBJ1-6,.,TRBV7-3,CASSLLGQGYNSPLHF
TRBJ1-5,few,TRBV6-2/TRBV6-3,CASSYRGLIGGNQPQHF
TRBJ2-7,.,TRBV27,CASSPTPTSGGYEQYF
TRBJ2-7,.,TRBV12-3/TRBV12-4,CASSSGGEQYF
TRBJ2-1,.,TRBV10-2,CASSESLAGGSNEQFF